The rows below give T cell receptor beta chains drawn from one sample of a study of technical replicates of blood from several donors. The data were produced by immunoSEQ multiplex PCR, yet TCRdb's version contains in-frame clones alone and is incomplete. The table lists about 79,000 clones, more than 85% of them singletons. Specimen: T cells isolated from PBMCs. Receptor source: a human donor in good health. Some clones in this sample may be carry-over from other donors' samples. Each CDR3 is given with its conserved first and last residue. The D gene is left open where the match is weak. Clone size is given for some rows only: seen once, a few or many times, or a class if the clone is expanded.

CDR3aa: CASSLGLNEQYF
CDR3nt: TGTGCCAGCAGCTTAGGACTAAACGAGCAGTACTTC
abundance: few
j_gene: TRBJ2-7
v_gene: TRBV7-3
d_gene: -

CDR3aa: CASSPTGDTDTQYF
CDR3nt: TGTGCCAGCAGTCCCACAGGAGACACAGATACGCAGTATTTT
abundance: -
j_gene: TRBJ2-3
v_gene: TRBV28
d_gene: -

CDR3aa: CASSLPGLAGGPSKNEQFF
CDR3nt: TGTGCCAGCAGCTTACCGGGACTAGCGGGAGGGCCCTCTAAGAATGAGCAGTTCTTC
abundance: -
j_gene: TRBJ2-1
v_gene: TRBV7-9
d_gene: TRBD2

CDR3aa: CASSLILYDRRETQYF
CDR3nt: TGTGCCAGCAGCTTAATCCTCTATGATCGGCGGGAGACCCAGTACTTC
abundance: -
j_gene: TRBJ2-5
v_gene: TRBV11-3
d_gene: -

CDR3aa: CASSSEVAGEAYEQYF
CDR3nt: TGTGCCAGTAGTTCCGAGGTGGCGGGGGAGGCCTACGAGCAGTACTTC
abundance: -
j_gene: TRBJ2-7
v_gene: TRBV19
d_gene: TRBD2

CDR3aa: CASSIVAYNEQFF
CDR3nt: TGTGCCAGTAGTATTGTAGCGTACAATGAGCAGTTCTTC
abundance: once
j_gene: TRBJ2-1
v_gene: TRBV19
d_gene: -

CDR3aa: CASSLLAGGPQQETQYF
CDR3nt: TGCGCCAGCAGCTTATTGGCGGGAGGGCCACAACAAGAGACCCAGTACTTC
abundance: -
j_gene: TRBJ2-5
v_gene: TRBV5-1
d_gene: TRBD2

CDR3aa: CASSGGQLNQPQHF
CDR3nt: TGTGCCAGCAGTGGTGGGCAGCTCAATCAGCCCCAGCATTTT
abundance: once
j_gene: TRBJ1-5
v_gene: TRBV6-1
d_gene: -

CDR3aa: CASSFPQETQYF
CDR3nt: TGTGCCAGCAGCTTTCCGCAAGAGACCCAGTACTTC
abundance: few
j_gene: TRBJ2-5
v_gene: TRBV7-6
d_gene: -

CDR3aa: CASSFAPAGGNNEQFF
CDR3nt: TGTGCCAGCAGCTTTGCCCCAGCGGGAGGAAACAATGAGCAGTTCTTC
abundance: -
j_gene: TRBJ2-1
v_gene: TRBV7-3
d_gene: TRBD2

CDR3aa: CAWPSGGARGYTF
CDR3nt: TGTGCCTGGCCATCGGGGGGGGCCCGGGGCTACACCTTC
abundance: -
j_gene: TRBJ1-2
v_gene: TRBV30
d_gene: -

CDR3aa: CASSLAQGASYEQYF
CDR3nt: TGCGCCAGCAGCCTCGCCCAGGGGGCCTCCTACGAGCAGTACTTC
abundance: -
j_gene: TRBJ2-7
v_gene: TRBV4-1
d_gene: TRBD1

CDR3aa: CASSLGTGYEQYF
CDR3nt: TGTGCCAGCAGCTTGGGGACAGGCTACGAGCAGTACTTC
abundance: -
j_gene: TRBJ2-7
v_gene: TRBV11-2
d_gene: TRBD1

CDR3aa: CASSVRRMSNQPQHF
CDR3nt: TGTGCCAGCAGTGTCCGGAGGATGAGCAATCAGCCCCAGCATTTT
abundance: -
j_gene: TRBJ1-5
v_gene: TRBV6-5
d_gene: -

CDR3aa: CASRQGFRESEQFF
CDR3nt: TGTGCCAGCCGACAGGGGTTTCGTGAGAGTGAGCAGTTCTTC
abundance: -
j_gene: TRBJ2-1
v_gene: TRBV6-5
d_gene: TRBD1

CDR3aa: CAISGQGVGYTF
CDR3nt: TGTGCCATCAGTGGACAGGGGGTCGGCTACACCTTC
abundance: -
j_gene: TRBJ1-2
v_gene: TRBV10-3
d_gene: TRBD1

CDR3aa: CASSLVSGGRQGSPNYGYTF
CDR3nt: TGTGCCAGCAGTTTAGTATCAGGGGGCAGACAAGGAAGTCCTAACTATGGCTACACCTTC
abundance: -
j_gene: TRBJ1-2
v_gene: TRBV27
d_gene: TRBD1

CDR3aa: CASSVDGLGYNEQFF
CDR3nt: TGTGCCAGCAGCGTAGACGGGTTAGGTTACAATGAGCAGTTCTTC
abundance: -
j_gene: TRBJ2-1
v_gene: TRBV9
d_gene: -

CDR3aa: CASSDFSREPAFF
CDR3nt: TGTGCCAGCAGTGATTTCTCCCGGGAGCCAGCTTTCTTT
abundance: -
j_gene: TRBJ1-1
v_gene: TRBV6-1
d_gene: -

CDR3aa: CAWEEGESYEQYF
CDR3nt: TGTGCCTGGGAAGAAGGGGAATCCTACGAGCAGTACTTC
abundance: -
j_gene: TRBJ2-7
v_gene: TRBV30
d_gene: -

CDR3aa: CASSQRTGGNYEQYF
CDR3nt: TGTGCCAGCAGCCAAAGGACAGGGGGGAACTACGAGCAGTACTTC
abundance: -
j_gene: TRBJ2-7
v_gene: TRBV6-1
d_gene: TRBD1

CDR3aa: CASSYGEVSYEQYF
CDR3nt: TGTGCCAGCAGTTACGGGGAGGTCTCCTACGAGCAGTACTTC
abundance: -
j_gene: TRBJ2-7
v_gene: TRBV6-5
d_gene: -

CDR3aa: CASSRTSGNTGELFF
CDR3nt: TGTGCCAGCAGTCGGACTAGCGGGAACACCGGGGAGCTGTTTTTT
abundance: few
j_gene: TRBJ2-2
v_gene: TRBV6-5
d_gene: TRBD2

CDR3aa: CASSNLGQSNQPQHF
CDR3nt: TGTGCCAGCAGCAATTTGGGACAGAGCAATCAGCCCCAGCATTTT
abundance: -
j_gene: TRBJ1-5
v_gene: TRBV5-6
d_gene: TRBD1

CDR3aa: CASSLAGTSGRLNEQFF
CDR3nt: TGTGCCAGCAGCTTAGCCGGGACTAGCGGGAGATTGAATGAGCAGTTCTTC
abundance: -
j_gene: TRBJ2-1
v_gene: TRBV7-2
d_gene: TRBD2

CDR3aa: CASTPVSGLTYEQYF
CDR3nt: TGTGCCAGCACTCCCGTAAGCGGATTAACCTACGAGCAGTACTTC
abundance: -
j_gene: TRBJ2-7
v_gene: TRBV6-6
d_gene: -

CDR3aa: CASSLLNTNEKLFF
CDR3nt: TGTGCCAGCAGTTTACTAAATACTAATGAAAAACTGTTTTTT
abundance: once
j_gene: TRBJ1-4
v_gene: TRBV28
d_gene: -

CDR3aa: CASSGTGQGAGELFF
CDR3nt: TGCGCCAGCAGTGGAACGGGACAGGGGGCCGGGGAGCTGTTTTTT
abundance: -
j_gene: TRBJ2-2
v_gene: TRBV10-1
d_gene: TRBD1

CDR3aa: CASSNQGPNTEAFF
CDR3nt: TGTGCCAGCTCAAATCAGGGGCCGAACACTGAAGCTTTCTTT
abundance: -
j_gene: TRBJ1-1
v_gene: TRBV18
d_gene: -

CDR3aa: CASSRRGGTTYEQYF
CDR3nt: TGTGCCAGCAGCCGGAGGGGGGGAACCACCTACGAGCAGTACTTC
abundance: -
j_gene: TRBJ2-7
v_gene: TRBV7-2
d_gene: -

CDR3aa: CASSIVGTSYEQYF
CDR3nt: TGTGCCAGTAGTATTGTCGGTACCTCCTACGAGCAGTACTTC
abundance: -
j_gene: TRBJ2-7
v_gene: TRBV19
d_gene: -

CDR3aa: CASSFNFYNEQFF
CDR3nt: TGCGCCAGCAGCTTTAACTTCTACAATGAGCAGTTCTTC
abundance: -
j_gene: TRBJ2-1
v_gene: TRBV5-1
d_gene: -

CDR3aa: CASITGGLEAFF
CDR3nt: TGTGCCAGCATAACTGGAGGTCTTGAAGCTTTCTTT
abundance: -
j_gene: TRBJ1-1
v_gene: TRBV7-9
d_gene: -

CDR3aa: CAWGTGTGYETQYF
CDR3nt: TGTGCCTGGGGGACGGGGACAGGGTACGAGACCCAGTACTTC
abundance: -
j_gene: TRBJ2-5
v_gene: TRBV30
d_gene: TRBD1

CDR3aa: CASSQAGTALYGYTF
CDR3nt: TGTGCCAGCAGCCAAGCAGGGACAGCCCTCTATGGCTACACCTTC
abundance: -
j_gene: TRBJ1-2
v_gene: TRBV14
d_gene: TRBD1

CDR3aa: CASSVGGGGYGYTF
CDR3nt: TGTGCCAGCAGCGTAGGTGGGGGGGGATATGGCTACACCTTC
abundance: -
j_gene: TRBJ1-2
v_gene: TRBV9
d_gene: -

CDR3aa: CASSLSGPNTEAFF
CDR3nt: TGTGCCAGCAGTTTATCGGGCCCGAACACTGAAGCTTTCTTT
abundance: -
j_gene: TRBJ1-1
v_gene: TRBV27
d_gene: -

CDR3aa: CASSPPTGTSTDTQYF
CDR3nt: TGTGCCAGCTCACCACCGACAGGGACTAGCACAGATACGCAGTATTTT
abundance: -
j_gene: TRBJ2-3
v_gene: TRBV18
d_gene: -

CDR3aa: CASSQPPGEGRLFF
CDR3nt: TGCGCCAGCAGCCAACCACCGGGCGAAGGGAGGCTGTTTTTT
abundance: -
j_gene: TRBJ1-4
v_gene: TRBV4-1
d_gene: -

CDR3aa: CASSYALVLVNEQFF
CDR3nt: TGTGCCAGCAGTTACGCACTAGTGCTTGTCAATGAGCAGTTCTTC
abundance: -
j_gene: TRBJ2-1
v_gene: TRBV6-5
d_gene: -

CDR3aa: CASSEALPDTDTQYF
CDR3nt: TGTGCCAGCAGTGAAGCGCTTCCAGACACAGATACGCAGTATTTT
abundance: -
j_gene: TRBJ2-3
v_gene: TRBV6-1
d_gene: -

CDR3aa: CASSVGGRVGNEQFF
CDR3nt: TGTGCCAGCAGCGTTGGGGGGAGAGTAGGCAATGAGCAGTTCTTC
abundance: -
j_gene: TRBJ2-1
v_gene: TRBV11-2
d_gene: -

CDR3aa: CATSRDGYGTLEGAEAFF
CDR3nt: TGTGCCACCAGCAGAGATGGCTACGGGACATTGGAAGGCGCTGAAGCTTTCTTT
abundance: once
j_gene: TRBJ1-1
v_gene: TRBV15
d_gene: -

CDR3aa: CASSLEGLPPGEQFF
CDR3nt: TGCGCCAGCAGCTTGGAGGGACTGCCGCCAGGTGAGCAGTTCTTC
abundance: -
j_gene: TRBJ2-1
v_gene: TRBV5-1
d_gene: -

CDR3aa: CASSQGTQYF
CDR3nt: TGTGCCAGCAGTCAGGGGACGCAGTATTTT
abundance: -
j_gene: TRBJ2-3
v_gene: TRBV2
d_gene: -

CDR3aa: CASTTSAGGPPYEQYF
CDR3nt: TGTGCCAGCACTACCTCAGCGGGAGGGCCTCCCTACGAGCAGTACTTC
abundance: -
j_gene: TRBJ2-7
v_gene: TRBV28
d_gene: TRBD2

CDR3aa: CASSVANLITDTQYF
CDR3nt: TGTGCCAGCAGCGTAGCAAACTTGATCACAGATACGCAGTATTTT
abundance: -
j_gene: TRBJ2-3
v_gene: TRBV9
d_gene: -

CDR3aa: CASSRMTGENEKLFF
CDR3nt: TGCGCCAGCAGTCGAATGACAGGGGAAAATGAAAAACTGTTTTTT
abundance: -
j_gene: TRBJ1-4
v_gene: TRBV5-1
d_gene: TRBD1

CDR3aa: CAISDLETSDYEQYF
CDR3nt: TGTGCCATCAGTGATCTCGAGACTAGCGACTACGAGCAGTACTTC
abundance: once
j_gene: TRBJ2-7
v_gene: TRBV10-3
d_gene: TRBD2